This is a list of T cell receptor beta chains from one sample in a study of T-cell reconstitution after alpha-beta-depleted transplantation in children. TCRdb redid the calling of the PCR reads with MiXCR, one entry per CDR3 protein. The table lists more than 250,000 distinct CDR3 sequences, 9.9% of them singletons. Sequencing was performed on PBMCs from the stem cell graft donor, taken from the stem cell graft. The source is a human donor who donated a stem cell graft to a child with SCID. Each CDR3 is given with its conserved first and last residue. A D gene is named only where the DNA matches it firmly. Rows give clone size only sometimes, using once, few, many, or a class for an expanded clone.

J | size | V | D | DNA | CDR3
TRBJ2-6 | few | TRBV12-3/TRBV12-4 | - | TGTGCCAGCAGTCCGCGTGGGGGGCCTTGGGCCAACGTCCTGACTTTC | CASSPRGGPWANVLTF
TRBJ1-1 | few | TRBV29-1 | TRBD1 | TGCAGCGGAGGGACAGGGAGTACTGAAGCTTTCTTT | CSGGTGSTEAFF
TRBJ2-3 | many | TRBV12-3/TRBV12-4 | - | TGTGCCAGCAGTTTCGAGGGGCCGGTTACAGATACGCAGTATTTT | CASSFEGPVTDTQYF
TRBJ2-7 | - | TRBV7-8 | - | TGTGCCAGCAGCTTAAGAGGATACTCACTCTACGAGCAGTACTTC | CASSLRGYSLYEQYF
TRBJ1-1 | many | TRBV12-3/TRBV12-4 | - | TGTGCCAGCAGTTTAGGCAGGGCCGAAGCTTTCTTT | CASSLGRAEAFF
TRBJ2-2 | many | TRBV15 | - | TGTGCCACCAGCATTGGAGGGGGCACCGGGGAGCTGTTTTTT | CATSIGGGTGELFF
TRBJ2-3 | many | TRBV7-2 | - | TGTGCCAGCAGCTTGGGGGGGGGCCCGGATACGCAGTATTTT | CASSLGGGPDTQYF
TRBJ1-4 | few | TRBV9 | TRBD1 | TGTGCCAGCAGCTCCAACAGGGGACTTTCAACTAATGAAAAACTGTTTTTT | CASSSNRGLSTNEKLFF
TRBJ2-7 | few | TRBV25-1 | TRBD1 | TGTGCCAGCAGTGGGACAGGGGTCGAGCAGTACTTC | CASSGTGVEQYF
TRBJ2-2 | - | TRBV29-1 | - | TGCAGCGTTGAATCAGGAATGAACACCGGGGAGCTGTTTTTT | CSVESGMNTGELFF
TRBJ2-2 | - | TRBV18 | - | TGTGCCAGCTCACCACTAGAAAGAACCGGGGAGCTGTTTTTT | CASSPLERTGELFF
TRBJ2-1 | few | TRBV5-1 | TRBD1 | TGCGCCAGCAGTACAGACCGGGACAGGGTGTGGTACAATGAGCAGTTCTTC | CASSTDRDRVWYNEQFF
TRBJ1-6 | - | TRBV7-2 | TRBD1 | TGTGCCAGCGCCAGACAGGGAGGTTCACCCCTCCACTTT | CASARQGGSPLHF
TRBJ1-2 | - | TRBV5-1 | - | TGCGCCAGCAGCTTACATACGGCAGGGGTAAACTATGGCTACACCTTC | CASSLHTAGVNYGYTF
TRBJ2-1 | few | TRBV5-1 | - | TGCGCCAGCAGCTTGCGGCAGGGGTACAATGAGCAGTTCTTC | CASSLRQGYNEQFF
TRBJ2-5 | few | TRBV12-3/TRBV12-4 | - | TGTGCCAGCAGTTTGCGCCCCGGGGACCGCCAAGAGACCCAGTACTTC | CASSLRPGDRQETQYF
TRBJ1-5 | many | TRBV24-1 | - | TGTGCCACCAGTGAATACCCAACCGTAGGACATCCAAGTCAGCCCCAGCATTTT | CATSEYPTVGHPSQPQHF